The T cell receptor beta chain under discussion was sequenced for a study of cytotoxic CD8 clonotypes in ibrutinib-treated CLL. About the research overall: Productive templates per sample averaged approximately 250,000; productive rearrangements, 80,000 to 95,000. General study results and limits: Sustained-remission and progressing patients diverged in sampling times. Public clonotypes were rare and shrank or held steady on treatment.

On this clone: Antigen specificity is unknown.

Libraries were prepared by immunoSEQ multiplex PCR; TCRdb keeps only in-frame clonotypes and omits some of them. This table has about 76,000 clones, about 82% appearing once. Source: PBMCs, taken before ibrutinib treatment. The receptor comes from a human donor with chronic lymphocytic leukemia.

The CDR3 DNA reads TGTGCCAGCAGCTTAGATTCAGCGGGAGCCGAGCAGTACTTC. Encoded protein: CASSLDSAGAEQYF. This rearrangement joins TRBV11-3 to TRBJ2-7; 8 bases fit TRBD2. Germline V lookup: CDR1 SGHNT, CDR2 YENEEA. The CDR3 has 14 amino acids. V lost 0 bases to trimming and J lost 6 bases; unmatched junction nucleotides: 4.